The 5 T cell receptor beta chains reported below all come from one sample, sequenced in a study of blood T cell repertoires in COVID-19. Libraries were prepared by immunoSEQ multiplex PCR; TCRdb keeps only in-frame clonotypes and omits some of them. Found here are some 140,000 clones, roughly 84% of them singletons; the top ten hold 0.55% to 0.75%. What was sequenced was peripheral blood. These receptors all come from a man aged 60 to 69 with COVID-19, enrolled during active disease.

CDR3 region: CASSLDRNIYGYTF. The CDR3 region has the DNA TGTGCCAGCAGCTTAGACAGGAATATCTATGGCTACACCTTC. V and J are TRBV7-2 and TRBJ1-2, with D perhaps TRBD1 (5 bases). This CDR3 region has 14 residues. Germline CDR1 reads SGHTA; CDR2 reads FQGNSA. The ends were cut back, 1 base at V and 4 bases at J, with 10 bases in the middle.

This chain uses TRBV27 with TRBJ2-3; 8 nucleotides agree with TRBD2. Germline V gene sequence: CDR1 MNHEY, CDR2 SMNVEV (reference sequence). The CDR3 spans 15 residues. V was pared by 4 bases and J by 6 bases, with 9 bases of the junction left unmatched. DNA of the CDR3: TGTGCCAGCAGTTCCCTTAGCGGGAAAGGGGATACGCAGTATTTT. Residues: CASSSLSGKGDTQYF.

V is TRBV28 and J is TRBJ1-5, with TRBD1 identical over 7 bases. V trimming: 8 bases; J trimming: 5 bases; junction bases outside the gene matches: 6. CDR3 length: 13 amino acids. CDR1 is MDHEN and CDR2 is SYDVKM in the germline V gene. CDR3 amino acids: CASRGQTHQPQHF. CDR3 in DNA: TGTGCCAGCCGGGGACAGACCCATCAGCCCCAGCATTTT.

The chain carries TRBV10-3 and TRBJ2-5; 7 bases align to TRBD2. Unmatched junction bases numbered 6, after V lost 4 bases and J lost 1 base. The CDR3 is 15 amino acids. Germline V gene data show CDR1 as ENHRY and CDR2 as SYGVKD. The CDR3 reads CAISASGAAQETQYF. In nucleotides, the CDR3 is TGTGCCATCAGTGCGAGCGGGGCCGCCCAAGAGACCCAGTACTTC.

The rearrangement uses TRBV28 and TRBJ2-7; 7 bases agree with TRBD1. V lost 1 base, J lost 2 bases, and 5 bases stayed unmatched. From germline, CDR1 is MDHEN and CDR2 SYDVKM. The CDR3 covers 15 residues. The CDR3: CASSLSLGQTYEQYF. DNA of the CDR3: TGTGCCAGCAGTTTATCCCTGGGACAGACCTACGAGCAGTACTTC.